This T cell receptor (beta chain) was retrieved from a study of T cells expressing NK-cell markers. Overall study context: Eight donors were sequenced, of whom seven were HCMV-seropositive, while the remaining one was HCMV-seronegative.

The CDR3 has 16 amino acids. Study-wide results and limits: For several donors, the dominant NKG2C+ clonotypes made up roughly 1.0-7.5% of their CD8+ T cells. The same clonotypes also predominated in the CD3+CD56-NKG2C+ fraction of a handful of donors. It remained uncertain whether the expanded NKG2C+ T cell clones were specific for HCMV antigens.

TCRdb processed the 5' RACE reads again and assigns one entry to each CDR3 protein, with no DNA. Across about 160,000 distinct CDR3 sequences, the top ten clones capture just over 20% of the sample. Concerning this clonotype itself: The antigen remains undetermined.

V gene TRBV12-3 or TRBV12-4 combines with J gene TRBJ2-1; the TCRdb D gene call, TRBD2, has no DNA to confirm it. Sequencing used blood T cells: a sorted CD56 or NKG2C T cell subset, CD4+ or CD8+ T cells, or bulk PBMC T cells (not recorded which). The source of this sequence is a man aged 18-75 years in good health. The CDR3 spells CASSLRGLAQNNEQFF.